A selection of T cell receptor beta chains follows, all from one sample in a study of blood T cell repertoires in COVID-19. The method was immunoSEQ multiplex PCR; TCRdb's version includes in-frame clones alone and lacks a portion of them. This repertoire shows nearly 90,000 clones, 70% to 90% found once; its top ten account for 0.47%. The sample taken for sequencing was peripheral blood. These TCRs come from a man aged 60-69 years with acute or convalescent COVID-19. Each CDR3 is given with its conserved first and last residue. D genes are given only for firm matches. Clone size is shown for a subset of rows, as once, few, many or a class of expanded clone.

TRBV30,-,TRBJ1-5,-,TGTGCCTGGAGTGTTGATAATAGCGGCAATCAGCCCCAGCATTTT,CAWSVDNSGNQPQHF
TRBV2,-,TRBJ1-6,-,TGTGCCAGCAGCCCAAGGAGAGGTCAAGGTTCACCCCTCCACTTT,CASSPRRGQGSPLHF
TRBV9,TRBD1,TRBJ2-1,-,TGTGCCAGCAGCGTAGCCCAACAGGGGGCCAACAATGAGCAGTTCTTC,CASSVAQQGANNEQFF
TRBV19,TRBD2,TRBJ2-1,once,TGTGCCAGTAGTATTAGCGGGAGGTCGACCTACAATGAGCAGTTCTTC,CASSISGRSTYNEQFF
TRBV19,TRBD2,TRBJ2-3,-,TGTGCCAGTAGTCCCGCTAGCGGGGGACTCCCTAGCACAGATACGCAGTATTTT,CASSPASGGLPSTDTQYF
TRBV24-1,TRBD1,TRBJ2-7,-,TGTGCCACCAGTGAGTATGACAGGGGCGAGCAGTACTTC,CATSEYDRGEQYF
TRBV19,TRBD2,TRBJ2-7,-,TGTGCCAGTAGTATAGCTGGGACTAGCGGGGCTGGGGAGCAGAACGAGCAGTACTTC,CASSIAGTSGAGEQNEQYF
TRBV19,-,TRBJ1-1,few,TGTGCCAGTAGCGAATACTTCGGGGGAACTGAAGCTTTCTTT,CASSEYFGGTEAFF
TRBV19,TRBD1,TRBJ1-2,-,TGTGCCAGTAGTCGGCCGGGGACAGGGGCGACGTTGTATGGCTACACCTTC,CASSRPGTGATLYGYTF
TRBV7-8,-,TRBJ1-2,-,TGTGCCAGCAGCTTAGGTTCGGTAGTTGGCTACACCTTC,CASSLGSVVGYTF
TRBV5-1,TRBD1,TRBJ1-2,-,TGCGCCAGCAGCTCGACCACAGGGGGCGAAAGTGGCTACACCTTC,CASSSTTGGESGYTF
TRBV29-1,-,TRBJ1-5,-,TGCAGCGTCCAGGGAATCAATCAGCCCCAGCATTTT,CSVQGINQPQHF
TRBV27,TRBD2,TRBJ2-1,-,TGTGCCAGCAGTTTTCCCGGCCAGGGCCGTACGACTAGCGGACACAATGAGCAGTTCTTC,CASSFPGQGRTTSGHNEQFF
TRBV30,-,TRBJ1-6,-,TGTGCCGGGACTGTCGGGACAAGTTTTAATTCACCCCTCCACTTT,CAGTVGTSFNSPLHF
TRBV10-3,TRBD1,TRBJ1-6,few,TGTGCCATCAGTGAGATGATAACAGGGGAATCACCCCTCCACTTT,CAISEMITGESPLHF
TRBV30,TRBD1,TRBJ1-1,-,TGTGCCTGGAGTGTAAAAGGACAGGGGAGCCTGGAGGCTTTCTTT,CAWSVKGQGSLEAFF
TRBV30,-,TRBJ2-1,-,TGTGCCTGGAGTTTGGCTAGCTCCTACAATGAGCAGTTCTTC,CAWSLASSYNEQFF
TRBV24-1,TRBD1,TRBJ2-5,-,TGTGCCACCAGTGGCCGACAGCGGGACAGGGTATCGGAGACCCAGTACTTC,CATSGRQRDRVSETQYF
TRBV27,-,TRBJ1-2,-,TGTGCCAGCAGTTTAGGTCAGGGAGGAGGTGGCTACACCTTC,CASSLGQGGGGYTF
TRBV5-1,-,TRBJ1-4,-,TGCGCCAGCAGCCATGGGCGGGGGGCGAATGAAAAACTGTTTTTT,CASSHGRGANEKLFF
TRBV9,TRBD1,TRBJ2-7,-,TGTGCCAGCAGCTCGAGAGGGGGCCCCCACGAGCAGTACTTC,CASSSRGGPHEQYF
TRBV2,TRBD2,TRBJ2-1,-,TGTGCCAGCAGTGAACCCAGCGGGAGGTTGCTGAACAATGAGCAGTTCTTC,CASSEPSGRLLNNEQFF
TRBV7-3,-,TRBJ2-6,-,TGTGCCAGCAGCTTAAGGCCCTCTGGGGCCAACGTCCTGACTTTC,CASSLRPSGANVLTF
TRBV6-2/TRBV6-3,-,TRBJ2-7,-,TGTGCCAGCAGCCTACCCACGACTAGTTCTTGGTACGAGCAGTACTTC,CASSLPTTSSWYEQYF
TRBV4-1,-,TRBJ1-2,once,TGCGCCAGCAGCCCGAACAGTGGAACCTTCGAGGGCTACACCTTC,CASSPNSGTFEGYTF
TRBV5-1,TRBD2,TRBJ2-1,-,TGCGCCAGCAGCCTCCGGACTAGCGGGGGGGATGAGCAGTTCTTC,CASSLRTSGGDEQFF
TRBV10-1,TRBD2,TRBJ2-7,-,TGCGCCAGCAGTGAGTCAACTGGACTAGCGGGAGTCGAGCAGTACTTC,CASSESTGLAGVEQYF
TRBV6-6,TRBD1,TRBJ1-5,-,TGTGCCAGCAGTCGACGGACAGGGCTTAGCAATCAGCCCCAGCATTTT,CASSRRTGLSNQPQHF
TRBV20-1,-,TRBJ2-5,-,TGCAGTGCTAGTTCAGGGTTGGAGACCCAGTACTTC,CSASSGLETQYF
TRBV2,-,TRBJ2-3,-,TGTGCCAGCAGTGAAGCTGGGGCTAGCACAGATACGCAGTATTTT,CASSEAGASTDTQYF
TRBV23-1,TRBD1,TRBJ2-5,once,TGCGCCAGCAGTCTCCTCAGACAGGGGGCGTCAGGGGAGACCCAGTACTTC,CASSLLRQGASGETQYF
TRBV12-5,-,TRBJ2-2,-,TGTGCTACCACAGGGTTGTCGTCCGCCGGGGAGCTGTTTTTT,CATTGLSSAGELFF